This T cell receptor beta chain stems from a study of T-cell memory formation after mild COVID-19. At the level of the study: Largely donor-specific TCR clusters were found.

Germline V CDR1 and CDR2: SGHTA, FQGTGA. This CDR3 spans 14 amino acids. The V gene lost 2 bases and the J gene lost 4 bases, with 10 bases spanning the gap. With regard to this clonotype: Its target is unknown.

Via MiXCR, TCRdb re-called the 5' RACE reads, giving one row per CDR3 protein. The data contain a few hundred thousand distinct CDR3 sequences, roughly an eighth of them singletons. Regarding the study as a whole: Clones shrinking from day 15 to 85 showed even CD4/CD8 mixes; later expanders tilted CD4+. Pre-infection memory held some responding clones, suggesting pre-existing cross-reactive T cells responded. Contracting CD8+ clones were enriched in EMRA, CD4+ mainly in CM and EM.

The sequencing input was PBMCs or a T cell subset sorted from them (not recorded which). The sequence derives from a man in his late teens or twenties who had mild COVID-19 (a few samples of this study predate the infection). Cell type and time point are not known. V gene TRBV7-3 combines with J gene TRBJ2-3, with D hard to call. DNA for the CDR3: TGTGCCAGCAGCTTATCGGGCTACTCAGATACGCAGTATTTT. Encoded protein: CASSLSGYSDTQYF.